These T cell receptor beta chains were read from a single sample in a study of human T cells and chemical hapten exposure. TCRdb reprocessed the RACE reads with MiXCR, giving one entry per CDR3 protein. The table has approximately 110,000 distinct CDR3 sequences, 9.5% to 11% seen once. Sample: whole blood, taken in connection with sensitization to the hapten diphenylcyclopropenone (DPC). The source of these receptors is a woman aged 35 to 49 with alopecia areata. Some clones in this sample may be carry-over from other donors' samples. Both conserved end residues are part of each CDR3. The D gene is left open where the match is weak. Clone size, where shown, is once, few, many, or a class for clones that have expanded.

j_gene,d_gene,v_gene,abundance,CDR3nt,CDR3aa
TRBJ2-1,-,TRBV5-4,few,TGTGCCAGCAGATTTAGCGGATACAATGAGCAGTTCTTC,CASRFSGYNEQFF
TRBJ2-7,-,TRBV28,-,TGTGCCAGCAGTTTCGTTCGCGTGGGGCAGTACTTC,CASSFVRVGQYF
TRBJ2-7,-,TRBV4-2,many,TGTGCCAGCAGCTCCTCAGGGCGGGGCGGGTCCTACGAGCAGTACTTC,CASSSSGRGGSYEQYF
TRBJ2-5,-,TRBV12-3/TRBV12-4,few,TGTGCCAGTGCCCGGGACGAAGAGACCCAGTACTTC,CASARDEETQYF
TRBJ2-1,TRBD2,TRBV24-1,-,TGTGCCACCAGCCCCGGGACTAGCGTGACGGGTGAGCAGTTCTTC,CATSPGTSVTGEQFF
TRBJ2-6,-,TRBV4-3,many,TGCGCCAGCAGCCGCGACAGCACCTCTGGGGCCAACGTCCTGACTTTC,CASSRDSTSGANVLTF
TRBJ2-1,-,TRBV27,-,TGTGCCAGCAGTTTATGGGGGCGATACAATGAGCAGTTCTTC,CASSLWGRYNEQFF
TRBJ2-2,TRBD2,TRBV20-1,-,TGCAGTGCTCCACTAGCGGGAGGCCGGGGCACCGGGGAGCTGTTTTTT,CSAPLAGGRGTGELFF
TRBJ1-5,-,TRBV24-1,few,TGTGCCACCAGTGATTTGGGTGACTATAGCAATCAGCCCCAGCATTTT,CATSDLGDYSNQPQHF
TRBJ2-3,-,TRBV24-1,-,TGTGCCACCAGTGATGCCGGGGGAACAGATACGCAGTATTTT,CATSDAGGTDTQYF
TRBJ2-1,TRBD1,TRBV12-5,-,TGTGCTAGTGGTTTGAAACGGGGGGACAGGGGAACCTACAATGAGCAGTTCTTC,CASGLKRGDRGTYNEQFF
TRBJ1-3,TRBD1,TRBV4-3,many,TGCGCCAGCAGCCAGGGGGACAGGAGATTTCCTGGAAACACCATATATTTT,CASSQGDRRFPGNTIYF